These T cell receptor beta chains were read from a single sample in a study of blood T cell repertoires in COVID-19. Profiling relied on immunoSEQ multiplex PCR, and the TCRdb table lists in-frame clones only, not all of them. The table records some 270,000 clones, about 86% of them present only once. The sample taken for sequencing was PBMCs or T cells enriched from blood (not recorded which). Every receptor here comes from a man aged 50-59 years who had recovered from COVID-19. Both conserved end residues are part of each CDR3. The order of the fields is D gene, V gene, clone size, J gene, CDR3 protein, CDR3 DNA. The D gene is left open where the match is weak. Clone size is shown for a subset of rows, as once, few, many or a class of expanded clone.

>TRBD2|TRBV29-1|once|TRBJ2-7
CSVGRFGTSDSYEQYF
TGCAGCGTTGGTCGCTTCGGGACTAGCGACTCCTACGAGCAGTACTTC
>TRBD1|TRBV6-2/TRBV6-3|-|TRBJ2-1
CASSYMDRASLGQFF
TGTGCCAGCAGTTACATGGACAGGGCCTCCCTAGGGCAGTTCTTC
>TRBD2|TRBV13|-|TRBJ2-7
CASSLSGGNAYEQYF
TGTGCCAGCAGCTTGAGCGGGGGGAACGCCTACGAGCAGTACTTC
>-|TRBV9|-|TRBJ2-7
CASSVDRPPYEQYF
TGTGCCAGCAGCGTAGACAGGCCCCCCTACGAGCAGTACTTC
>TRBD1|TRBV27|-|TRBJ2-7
CASRVRQGSYEQYF
TGTGCCAGCAGAGTTAGACAGGGGTCCTACGAGCAGTACTTC
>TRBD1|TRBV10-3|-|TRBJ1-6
CAISGTGMDSPLHF
TGTGCCATCAGCGGGACAGGGATGGATTCACCCCTCCACTTT
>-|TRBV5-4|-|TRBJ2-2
CASSLAGGATGELFF
TGTGCCAGCAGCTTGGCGGGTGGAGCCACCGGGGAGCTGTTTTTT
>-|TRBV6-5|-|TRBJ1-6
CASSYNLGAANSPLHF
TGTGCCAGCAGTTACAATTTAGGGGCCGCAAATTCACCCCTCCACTTT
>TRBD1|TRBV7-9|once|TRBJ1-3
CASGTEDSGNTIYF
TGTGCCAGCGGGACAGAAGACTCTGGAAACACCATATATTTT
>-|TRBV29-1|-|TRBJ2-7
CSGTGPNEQYF
TGCAGCGGAACAGGGCCCAACGAGCAGTACTTC
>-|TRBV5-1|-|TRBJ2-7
CASSSSSGGYEQYF
TGCGCCAGCAGCTCTAGTAGCGGAGGCTACGAGCAGTACTTC
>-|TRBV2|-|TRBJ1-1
CASSSQGLNTEAFF
TGTGCCAGCAGCTCTCAGGGTCTGAACACTGAAGCTTTCTTT
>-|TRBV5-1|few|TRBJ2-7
CASSLALGLDEQYF
TGCGCCAGCAGCTTGGCACTAGGGCTCGACGAGCAGTACTTC
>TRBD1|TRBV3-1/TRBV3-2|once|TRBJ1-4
CASSQPWTGFGEKLFF
TGTGCCAGCAGCCAGCCCTGGACAGGGTTCGGGGAAAAACTGTTTTTT
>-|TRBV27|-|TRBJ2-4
CASSLQGRLAKNIQYF
TGTGCCAGCAGTCTCCAGGGGCGGTTAGCCAAAAACATTCAGTACTTC
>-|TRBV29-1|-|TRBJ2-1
CSVVGGRNEQFF
TGCAGCGTTGTTGGCGGGCGCAATGAGCAGTTCTTC
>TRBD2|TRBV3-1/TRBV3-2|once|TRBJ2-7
CASSTSGGYEQYF
TGTGCCAGCAGCACTAGCGGGGGTTACGAGCAGTACTTC
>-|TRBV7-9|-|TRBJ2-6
CASSLRAGSGANVLTF
TGTGCCAGCAGCTTAAGGGCGGGCTCTGGGGCCAACGTCCTGACTTTC